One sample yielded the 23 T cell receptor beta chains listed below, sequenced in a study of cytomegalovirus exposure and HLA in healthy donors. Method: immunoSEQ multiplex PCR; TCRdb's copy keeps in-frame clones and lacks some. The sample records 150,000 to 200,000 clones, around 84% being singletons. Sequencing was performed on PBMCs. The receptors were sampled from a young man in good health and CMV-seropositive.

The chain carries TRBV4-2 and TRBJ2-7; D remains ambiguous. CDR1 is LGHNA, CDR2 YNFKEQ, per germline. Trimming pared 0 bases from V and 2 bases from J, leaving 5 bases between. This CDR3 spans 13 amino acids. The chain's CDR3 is CASSQDYAYEQYF. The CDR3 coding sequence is TGTGCCAGCAGCCAAGACTACGCCTACGAGCAGTACTTC.

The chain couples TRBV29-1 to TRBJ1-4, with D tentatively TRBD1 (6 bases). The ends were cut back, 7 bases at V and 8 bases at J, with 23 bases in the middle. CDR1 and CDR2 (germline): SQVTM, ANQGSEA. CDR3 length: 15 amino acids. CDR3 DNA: TGCAGCGCAATTGGGGGGGGCGGACTCCGCGAAAAACTGTTTTTT. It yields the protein CSAIGGGGLREKLFF.

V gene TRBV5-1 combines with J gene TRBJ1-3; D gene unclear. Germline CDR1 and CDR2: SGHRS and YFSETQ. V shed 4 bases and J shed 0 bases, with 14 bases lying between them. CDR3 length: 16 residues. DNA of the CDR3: TGCGCCAGCAGCACATCCGGGAGTTCCTCTGGAAACACCATATATTTT. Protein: CASSTSGSSSGNTIYF.

CDR3 amino acids: CASSGRGGGPREQFF. The CDR3 region has the DNA TGTGCCAGCAGTGGAAGGGGCGGGGGCCCTAGGGAGCAGTTCTTC. J is TRBJ2-1 and V is TRBV9, with D perhaps matching TRBD2 (7 bases). The CDR3 covers 15 residues. Looked up from germline, CDR1 is SGDLS and CDR2 is YYNGEE. Trimming took 5 bases from V and 10 from J, leaving 22 bases between them.

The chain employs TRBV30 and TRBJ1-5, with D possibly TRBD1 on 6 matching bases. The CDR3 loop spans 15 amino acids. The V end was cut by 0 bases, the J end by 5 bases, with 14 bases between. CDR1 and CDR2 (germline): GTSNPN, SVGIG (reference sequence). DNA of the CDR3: TGTGCCTGGAGTGTCGGGGGGGCGCGATATCAGCCCCAGCATTTT. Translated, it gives CAWSVGGARYQPQHF.

CDR3 residues: CASSLDRGWNEQFF. The CDR3 bases are TGTGCCAGCAGCTTAGACAGGGGGTGGAATGAGCAGTTCTTC. The V gene is TRBV7-6, the J gene TRBJ2-1; 8 positions agree with TRBD1. The CDR3 has 14 amino acids. The J segment lost 7 bases and the V segment lost 1 base, leaving 3 bases of the junction unmatched. The germline V gene has CDR1 SGHVS and CDR2 FNYEAQ.

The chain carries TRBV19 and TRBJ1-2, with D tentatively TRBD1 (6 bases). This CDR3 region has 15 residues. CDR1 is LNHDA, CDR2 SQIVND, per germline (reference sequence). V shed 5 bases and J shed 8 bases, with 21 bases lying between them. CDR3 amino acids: CASSSRDTSLWGYTF. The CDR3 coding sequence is TGTGCCAGTAGTTCCCGGGACACTTCCCTATGGGGCTACACCTTC.

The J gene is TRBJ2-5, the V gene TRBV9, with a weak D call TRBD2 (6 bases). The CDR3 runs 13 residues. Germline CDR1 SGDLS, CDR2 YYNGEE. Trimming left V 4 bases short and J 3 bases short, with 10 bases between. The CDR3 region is CASSPAGKETQYF. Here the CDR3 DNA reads TGTGCCAGCAGCCCCGCGGGAAAAGAGACCCAGTACTTC.

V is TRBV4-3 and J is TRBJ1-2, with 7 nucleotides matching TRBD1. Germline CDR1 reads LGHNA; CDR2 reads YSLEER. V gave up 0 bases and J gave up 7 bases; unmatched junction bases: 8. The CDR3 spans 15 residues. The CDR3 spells CASSQDLRQGGGYTF. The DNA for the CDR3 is TGCGCCAGCAGCCAAGATCTAAGGCAGGGGGGTGGCTACACCTTC.

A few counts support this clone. CDR3 loop: CASSYSGGTNNEQFF. CDR3 nucleotides: TGTGCCAGCAGTTACTCCGGCGGGACCAACAATGAGCAGTTCTTC. The rearrangement uses TRBV6-6 and TRBJ2-1, with D maybe TRBD2 (6 bases). Trimming took 0 bases from V and 5 from J, leaving 11 bases between them. Germline V CDR1 and CDR2: MNHNY, SVGAGI (reference sequence). The CDR3 loop spans 15 amino acids.

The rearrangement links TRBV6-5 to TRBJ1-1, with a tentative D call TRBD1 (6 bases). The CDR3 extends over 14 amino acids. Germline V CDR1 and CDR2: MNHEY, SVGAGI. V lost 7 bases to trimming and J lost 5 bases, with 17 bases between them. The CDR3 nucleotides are TGTGCCAGCATCCATTGGGGGCGTAGGACTGAAGCTTTCTTT. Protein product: CASIHWGRRTEAFF.

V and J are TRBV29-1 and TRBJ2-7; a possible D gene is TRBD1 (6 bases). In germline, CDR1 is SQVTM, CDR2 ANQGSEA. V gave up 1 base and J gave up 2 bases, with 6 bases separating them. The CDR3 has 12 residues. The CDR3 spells CSVEAGAYEQYF. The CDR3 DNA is TGCAGCGTTGAAGCAGGGGCCTACGAGCAGTACTTC.

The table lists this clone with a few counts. CDR3 loop: CASSHRQGGNQPQHF. The CDR3 bases are TGCGCCAGCAGTCACAGACAGGGCGGCAATCAGCCCCAGCATTTT. This rearrangement joins TRBV23-1 to TRBJ1-5, with 7 bases aligning to TRBD1. TRBV23-1 falls under the ORF class, with uncertain function. The trim removed 3 bases at V and 2 bases at J, leaving 4 bases unmatched. The CDR3 has 15 residues.

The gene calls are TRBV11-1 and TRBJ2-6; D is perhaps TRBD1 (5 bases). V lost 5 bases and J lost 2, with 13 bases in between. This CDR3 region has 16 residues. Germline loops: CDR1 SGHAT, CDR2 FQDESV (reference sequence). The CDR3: CASSLEGRAGANVLTF. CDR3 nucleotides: TGTGCCAGCAGCCTAGAAGGCAGGGCTGGGGCCAACGTCCTGACTTTC.

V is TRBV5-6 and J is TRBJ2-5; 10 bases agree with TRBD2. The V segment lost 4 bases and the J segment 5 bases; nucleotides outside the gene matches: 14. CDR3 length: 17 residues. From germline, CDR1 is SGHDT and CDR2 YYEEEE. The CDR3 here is CASSPRDRSGRRETQYF. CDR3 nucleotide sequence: TGTGCCAGCAGCCCCCGTGACCGTAGCGGGAGGAGGGAGACCCAGTACTTC.

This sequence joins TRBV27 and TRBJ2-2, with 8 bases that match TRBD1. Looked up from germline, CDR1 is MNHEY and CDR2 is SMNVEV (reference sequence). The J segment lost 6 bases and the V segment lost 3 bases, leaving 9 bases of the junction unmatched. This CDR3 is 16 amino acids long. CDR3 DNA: TGTGCCAGCAGTTTCTCCCGGACAGGGAGAGCCGGGGAGCTGTTTTTT. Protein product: CASSFSRTGRAGELFF.

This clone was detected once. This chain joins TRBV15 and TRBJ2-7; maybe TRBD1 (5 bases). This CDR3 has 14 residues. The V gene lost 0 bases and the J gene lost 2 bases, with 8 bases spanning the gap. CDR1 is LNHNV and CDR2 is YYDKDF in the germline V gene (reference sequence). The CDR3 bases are TGTGCCACCAGCAGAGATCAAGGGGCCTACGAGCAGTACTTC. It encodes CATSRDQGAYEQYF.

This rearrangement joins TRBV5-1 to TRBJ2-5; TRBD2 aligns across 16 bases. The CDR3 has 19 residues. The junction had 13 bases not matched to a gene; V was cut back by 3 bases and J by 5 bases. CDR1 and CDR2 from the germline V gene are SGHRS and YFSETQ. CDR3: CASSSPPGLAGGPGETQYF. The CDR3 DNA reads TGCGCCAGCAGCTCGCCCCCGGGACTAGCGGGAGGGCCGGGGGAGACCCAGTACTTC.

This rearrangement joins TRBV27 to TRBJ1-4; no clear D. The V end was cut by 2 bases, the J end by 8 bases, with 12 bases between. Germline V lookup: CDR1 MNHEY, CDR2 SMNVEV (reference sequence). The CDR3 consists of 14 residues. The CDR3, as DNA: TGTGCCAGCAGTTTAGTCGGTCTCGGGGAAAAACTGTTTTTT. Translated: CASSLVGLGEKLFF.

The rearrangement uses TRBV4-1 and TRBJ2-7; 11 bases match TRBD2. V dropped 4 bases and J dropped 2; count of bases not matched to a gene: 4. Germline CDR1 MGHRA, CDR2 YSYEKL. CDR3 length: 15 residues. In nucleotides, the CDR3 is TGCGCCAGCAGCCCGAGGACTAGCGGGCCCTACGAGCAGTACTTC. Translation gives CASSPRTSGPYEQYF.

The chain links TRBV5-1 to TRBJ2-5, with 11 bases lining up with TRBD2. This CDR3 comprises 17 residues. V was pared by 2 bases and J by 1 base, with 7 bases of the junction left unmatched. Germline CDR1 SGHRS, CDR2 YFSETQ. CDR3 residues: CASSLGLAGSSQETQYF. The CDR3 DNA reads TGCGCCAGCAGCTTAGGACTAGCGGGCAGCTCCCAAGAGACCCAGTACTTC.

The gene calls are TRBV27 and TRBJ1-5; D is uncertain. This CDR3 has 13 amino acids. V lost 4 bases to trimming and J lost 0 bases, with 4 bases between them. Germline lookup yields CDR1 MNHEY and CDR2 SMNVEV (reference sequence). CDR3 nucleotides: TGTGCCAGCAGTTCCTATAGCAATCAGCCCCAGCATTTT. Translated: CASSSYSNQPQHF.

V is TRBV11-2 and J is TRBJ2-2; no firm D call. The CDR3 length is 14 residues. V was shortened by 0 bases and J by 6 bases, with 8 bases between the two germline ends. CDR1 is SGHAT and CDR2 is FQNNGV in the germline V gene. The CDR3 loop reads CASSLDLSAGELFF. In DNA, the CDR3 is TGTGCCAGCAGCTTAGATCTCTCGGCCGGGGAGCTGTTTTTT.